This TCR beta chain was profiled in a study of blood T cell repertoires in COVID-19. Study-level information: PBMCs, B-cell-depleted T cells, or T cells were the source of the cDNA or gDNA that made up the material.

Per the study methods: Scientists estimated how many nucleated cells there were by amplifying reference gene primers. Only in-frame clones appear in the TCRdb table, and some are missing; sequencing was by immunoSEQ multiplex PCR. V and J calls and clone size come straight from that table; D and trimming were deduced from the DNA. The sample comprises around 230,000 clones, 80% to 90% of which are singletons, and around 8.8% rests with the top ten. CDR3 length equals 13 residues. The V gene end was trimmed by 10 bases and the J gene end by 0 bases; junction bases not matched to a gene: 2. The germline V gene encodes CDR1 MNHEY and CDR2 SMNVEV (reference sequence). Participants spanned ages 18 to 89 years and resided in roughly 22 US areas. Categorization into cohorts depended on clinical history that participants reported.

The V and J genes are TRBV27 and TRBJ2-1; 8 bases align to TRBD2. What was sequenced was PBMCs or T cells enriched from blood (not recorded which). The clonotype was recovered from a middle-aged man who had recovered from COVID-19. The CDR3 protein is CAIRGGSYNEQFF. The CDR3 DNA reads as TGTGCCATCCGGGGGGGCTCCTACAATGAGCAGTTCTTC.